The next 11 T cell receptor beta chains were all read from a single sample in a study of OX40 agonist ivuxolimab in advanced cancers. Method: immunoSEQ multiplex PCR; TCRdb's copy keeps in-frame clones and lacks some. Of under 50,000 clones in the sample, over 60% were seen once. Sequenced here: CD4+ or CD8+ T cells sorted from blood, sampled in a trial of the OX40 agonist ivuxolimab. These receptors originate from an adult with an advanced solid tumor such as melanoma, head and neck, liver or kidney cancer.

The J gene is TRBJ2-6, the V gene TRBV18; the match to TRBD1 covers 8 bases. J was trimmed by 0 bases and V by 7 bases; bases with no gene match: 8. CDR3 length: 17 amino acids. Germline lookup yields CDR1 KGHSH and CDR2 LQKENI. The CDR3 loop reads CASCSGTGYSGANVLTF. For the CDR3, the DNA is TGTGCCAGCTGTTCCGGGACAGGATACTCTGGGGCCAACGTCCTGACTTTC.

This rearrangement joins TRBV11-2 to TRBJ1-1; unclear D gene. V was pared by 5 bases and J by 4 bases, with 8 bases between. Germline values: CDR1 SGHAT, CDR2 FQNNGV. This CDR3 has 12 amino acids. CDR3 DNA sequence: TGTGCCAGCAGCCCCCTGGGCACTGAAGCTTTCTTT. Translated: CASSPLGTEAFF.

This clone occurred a few times. This chain uses TRBV19 with TRBJ2-3, with 7 bases matching TRBD2. Germline V gene data show CDR1 as LNHDA and CDR2 as SQIVND (reference sequence). CDR3 size: 14 residues. The V gene end was trimmed by 11 bases and the J gene end by 2 bases; junction bases not matched to a gene: 10. CDR3 region: CASHQAGNTDTQYF. The CDR3 nucleotides read TGTGCCTCACACCAAGCGGGGAACACAGATACGCAGTATTTT.

V is TRBV6-6 and J is TRBJ2-7, with D perhaps TRBD1 (6 bases). V lost 7 bases and J 3 bases, leaving 16 bases between the germline ends. The germline gives CDR1 MNHNY, CDR2 SVGAGI (reference sequence). The CDR3 contains 14 residues. CDR3 DNA: TGTGCCAGCATGCTGGGCAGGGGTGACTACGAGCAGTACTTC. As protein: CASMLGRGDYEQYF.

The chain carries TRBV5-1 and TRBJ2-3; 8 bases agree with TRBD1. CDR3 length: 15 residues. The V gene's germline CDR1 is SGHRS and CDR2 YFSETQ. Trimming at V came to 2 bases and at J to 0 bases, leaving 2 bases not matched to a gene. The CDR3 spells CASSFRQGSTDTQYF. The CDR3 region has the DNA TGCGCCAGCAGCTTCAGACAGGGGAGCACAGATACGCAGTATTTT.

As regards this clone: Other DNA sequences within the sample encode an identical CDR3. This chain joins TRBV5-1 and TRBJ2-7; D may correspond to TRBD1 or TRBD2 (10 bases each). Trimming took 6 bases from V and 5 from J, leaving 45 bases between them. This CDR3 region has 23 residues. Germline V gene sequence: CDR1 SGHRS, CDR2 YFSETQ. The CDR3 loop reads CASTPRGDRGQGVRAGGPDEQYF. The CDR3 nucleotides read TGCGCCAGCACCCCCAGGGGTGACAGGGGGCAAGGGGTGAGAGCGGGAGGGCCCGACGAGCAGTACTTC.

The chain employs TRBV11-2 and TRBJ2-1, with 7 bases fitting TRBD2. The CDR3 is made up of 16 amino acids. The J segment lost 4 bases and the V segment lost 2 bases, leaving 8 bases of the junction unmatched. CDR1 and CDR2 (germline): SGHAT, FQNNGV. CDR3 nucleotides: TGTGCCAGCAGCTTATTGGGCGGGAGTAGATACAATGAGCAGTTCTTC. This translates into CASSLLGGSRYNEQFF.

The CDR3 bases are TGCGCCAGCAGCTTTTTCCGGGACAGGGGATGCGGAAACACCATATATTTT. This sequence encodes CASSFFRDRGCGNTIYF. The chain joins TRBV10-1 to TRBJ1-3; 10 nucleotides align to TRBD1. V dropped 6 bases and J dropped 4; count of bases not matched to a gene: 12. CDR1 is WNHNN and CDR2 is SYGVQD in the germline V gene (reference sequence). This CDR3 region has 17 residues.

This clone was seen once. The chain uses TRBV5-6 and TRBJ2-5; D could derive from TRBD1 or TRBD2 (5 bases each). Trimming removed 2 bases from V and 1 base from J, with 18 bases in between. Germline assignment: CDR1 SGHDT and CDR2 YYEEEE. This CDR3 contains 17 residues. The CDR3 nucleotides are TGTGCCAGCAGCTTCCTTCTGGGGCCTGGGGGCCAAGAGACCCAGTACTTC. Its protein product is CASSFLLGPGGQETQYF.

This clone has just a few counts. The chain uses TRBV30 and TRBJ1-2; no clear D. The CDR3 length is 13 residues. Trimming removed 1 base from V and 3 bases from J, with 9 bases in between. In germline, CDR1 is GTSNPN, CDR2 SVGIG (reference sequence). CDR3: CAWSADLDYGYTF. The CDR3 nucleotides read TGTGCCTGGAGTGCAGATTTGGACTATGGCTACACCTTC.

The DNA of the CDR3 is TGTGCCACCAAGAGGGGTCTAGCTGACACCGGGGAGCTGTTTTTT. The encoded protein is CATKRGLADTGELFF. The chain links TRBV27 to TRBJ2-2, with D perhaps being TRBD1 or TRBD2 (5 bases each). Germline V gene data show CDR1 as MNHEY and CDR2 as SMNVEV (reference sequence). The CDR3 contains 15 residues. V shed 10 bases and J shed 3 bases, with 18 bases lying between them.